The T cell receptor (beta chain) described here comes from a study of T cell responses to AZD1222 COVID-19 vaccine. Method: immunoSEQ multiplex PCR; TCRdb's copy keeps in-frame clones and lacks some. The data contain 94,000 or so clones, nearly 90% of them singletons. Trimming left V 5 bases short and J 7 bases short, with 12 bases between. The CDR3 contains 13 residues. This specimen was peripheral blood, taken on day 0 of AZD1222 vaccination. This sequence was found in an adult in good health. The chain recombines TRBV12-3 or TRBV12-4 with TRBJ2-1; maybe TRBD1 (6 bases). CDR3 DNA sequence: TGTGCCAGCAGTCATCTACAGGGAAATGAGCAGTTCTTC. Translating gives CASSHLQGNEQFF.